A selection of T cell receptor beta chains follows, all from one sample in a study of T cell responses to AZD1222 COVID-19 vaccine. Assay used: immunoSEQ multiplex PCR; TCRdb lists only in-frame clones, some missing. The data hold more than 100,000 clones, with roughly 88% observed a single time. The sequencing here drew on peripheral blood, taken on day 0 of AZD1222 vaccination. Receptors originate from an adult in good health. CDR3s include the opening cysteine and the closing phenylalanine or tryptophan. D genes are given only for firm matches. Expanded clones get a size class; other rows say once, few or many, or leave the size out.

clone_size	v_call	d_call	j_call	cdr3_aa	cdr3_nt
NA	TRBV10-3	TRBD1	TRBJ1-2	CAISESGTPDRANYGYTF	TGTGCCATCAGTGAGTCGGGTACCCCGGACAGGGCTAACTATGGCTACACCTTC
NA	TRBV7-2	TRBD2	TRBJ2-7	CALSGTSDYEQYF	TGTGCCCTCTCCGGGACTAGCGACTACGAGCAGTACTTC
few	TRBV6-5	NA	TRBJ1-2	CASSSQRTNYGYTF	TGTGCCAGCAGTTCACAGAGAACTAACTATGGCTACACCTTC
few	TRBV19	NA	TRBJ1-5	CASSRLGGAGQPQHF	TGTGCCAGTAGTCGGCTAGGGGGGGCAGGACAGCCCCAGCATTTT
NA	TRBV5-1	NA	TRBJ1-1	CASSSVQDRNTEAFF	TGCGCCAGCAGCTCGGTCCAGGACAGGAACACTGAAGCTTTCTTT
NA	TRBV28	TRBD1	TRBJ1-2	CASSKMTGTVSYGYTF	TGTGCCAGCAGCAAGATGACAGGGACCGTTTCCTATGGCTACACCTTC
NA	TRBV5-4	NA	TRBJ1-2	CASRRTGGLYGYTF	TGTGCCAGCAGGCGTACTGGAGGGCTATATGGCTACACCTTC
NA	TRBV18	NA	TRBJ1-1	CASSPYVTAGNTEAFF	TGTGCCAGCTCACCATACGTCACCGCCGGAAACACTGAAGCTTTCTTT
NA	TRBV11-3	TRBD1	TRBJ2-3	CASSPGQGGSDTQYF	TGTGCCAGCAGCCCTGGACAGGGGGGGTCAGATACGCAGTATTTT
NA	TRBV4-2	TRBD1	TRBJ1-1	CASSQERAGGNTEAFF	TGTGCCAGCAGCCAAGAACGGGCAGGGGGGAACACTGAAGCTTTCTTT
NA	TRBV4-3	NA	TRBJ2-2	CASSLKTANTGELFF	TGCGCCAGCAGCTTGAAGACAGCGAACACCGGGGAGCTGTTTTTT
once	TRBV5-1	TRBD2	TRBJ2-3	CASSLETSESDTQYF	TGCGCCAGCAGCTTGGAGACTAGCGAGTCAGATACGCAGTATTTT
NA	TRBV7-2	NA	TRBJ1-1	CASSNLGQPNTEAFF	TGTGCCAGCAGCAACTTGGGACAACCGAACACTGAAGCTTTCTTT
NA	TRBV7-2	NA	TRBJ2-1	CASSPQVGGEQFF	TGTGCCAGCAGCCCCCAGGTAGGTGGCGAGCAGTTCTTC
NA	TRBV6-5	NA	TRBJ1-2	CASRGDGYGYTF	TGTGCCAGCAGGGGAGACGGGTATGGCTACACCTTC
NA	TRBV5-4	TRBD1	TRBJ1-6	CASSSGQEYNSPLHF	TGTGCCAGCAGCTCTGGACAGGAGTATAATTCACCCCTCCACTTT
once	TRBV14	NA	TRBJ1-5	CASRLLSVGNQPQHF	TGTGCCAGCAGGCTACTATCGGTAGGCAATCAGCCCCAGCATTTT
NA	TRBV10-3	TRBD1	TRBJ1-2	CAITGTGPGYTF	TGTGCCATCACTGGGACAGGGCCTGGCTACACCTTC
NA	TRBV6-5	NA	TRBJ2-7	CASSYEQSYEQYF	TGTGCCAGCAGTTACGAACAGTCCTACGAGCAGTACTTC
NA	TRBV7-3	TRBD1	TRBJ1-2	CASSQQTGDGYTF	TGTGCCAGCAGCCAACAGACAGGGGACGGCTACACCTTC
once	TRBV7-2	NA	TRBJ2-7	CASSPTRNEQYF	TGTGCCAGCAGCCCGACTAGAAACGAGCAGTACTTC
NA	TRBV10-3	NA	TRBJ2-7	CAIRYEQYF	TGTGCCATCAGGTACGAGCAGTACTTC
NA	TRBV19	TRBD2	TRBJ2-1	CASSSASGGAISYNEQFF	TGTGCCAGTAGTAGTGCTAGCGGGGGGGCCATCTCCTACAATGAGCAGTTCTTC
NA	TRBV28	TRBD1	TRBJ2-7	CASSLSRQGYYEQYF	TGTGCCAGCAGTTTAAGTCGACAGGGGTACTACGAGCAGTACTTC
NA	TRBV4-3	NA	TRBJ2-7	CASSQGSGPYEQYF	TGCGCCAGCAGCCAAGGATCCGGGCCTTACGAGCAGTACTTC
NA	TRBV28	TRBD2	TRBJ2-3	CASSFLGLASDTQYF	TGTGCCAGCAGTTTTTTGGGACTAGCATCCGATACGCAGTATTTT
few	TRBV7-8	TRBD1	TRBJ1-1	CASSKGQMNTEAFF	TGTGCCAGCAGCAAGGGACAGATGAACACTGAAGCTTTCTTT
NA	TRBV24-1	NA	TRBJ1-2	CATSDLDGYTF	TGTGCCACCAGTGATTTGGATGGCTACACCTTC
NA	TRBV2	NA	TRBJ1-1	CASKVQMNTEAFF	TGTGCCAGCAAGGTCCAGATGAACACTGAAGCTTTCTTT
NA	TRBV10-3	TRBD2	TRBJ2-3	CAIASGYTDTQYF	TGTGCCATAGCTAGCGGGTACACAGATACGCAGTATTTT
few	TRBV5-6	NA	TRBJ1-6	CASSYGRLNNSPLHF	TGTGCCAGCAGCTATGGACGGCTAAATAATTCACCCCTCCACTTT
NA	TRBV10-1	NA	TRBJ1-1	CASSGPQGEAFF	TGCGCCAGCAGTGGGCCGCAGGGTGAAGCTTTCTTT
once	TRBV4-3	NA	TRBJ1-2	CASSQEGDLLPPVDYGYTF	TGCGCCAGCAGCCAAGAAGGGGATCTCCTCCCCCCCGTAGACTATGGCTACACCTTC
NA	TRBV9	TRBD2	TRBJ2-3	CASSVGPGLAGETDTQYF	TGTGCCAGCAGCGTCGGACCGGGACTAGCGGGGGAGACAGATACGCAGTATTTT
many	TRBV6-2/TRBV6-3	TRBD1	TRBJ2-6	CASSYGVRGRTGTGANVLTF	TGTGCCAGCAGTTATGGTGTCAGGGGGCGCACTGGGACCGGGGCCAACGTCCTGACTTTC
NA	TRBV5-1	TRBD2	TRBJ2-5	CASSSDGLGMTTQYF	TGCGCCAGCAGCTCCGACGGACTAGGGATGACGACCCAGTACTTC
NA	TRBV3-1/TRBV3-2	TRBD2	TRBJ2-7	CASSQATGGAYEQYF	TGTGCCAGCAGCCAAGCCACGGGAGGCGCCTACGAGCAGTACTTC
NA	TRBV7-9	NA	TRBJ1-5	CASSPGTANQPQHF	TGTGCCAGCAGCCCAGGGACGGCTAATCAGCCCCAGCATTTT
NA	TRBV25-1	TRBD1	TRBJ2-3	CASSRGQGGMITDTQYF	TGTGCCAGCAGCCGCGGACAGGGGGGTATGATCACAGATACGCAGTATTTT
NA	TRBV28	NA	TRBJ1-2	CASSFQGYGYTF	TGTGCCAGCAGTTTCCAGGGTTATGGCTACACCTTC
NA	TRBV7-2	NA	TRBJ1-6	CASSLVPGASISPLHF	TGTGCCAGCAGCTTAGTCCCGGGGGCCTCTATTTCACCCCTCCACTTT
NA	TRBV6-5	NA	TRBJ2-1	CASSYTGSSYNEQFF	TGTGCCAGCAGTTATACGGGTAGCTCCTACAATGAGCAGTTCTTC
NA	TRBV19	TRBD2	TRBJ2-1	CASSKKGLAGIYNEQFF	TGTGCCAGTAGCAAAAAGGGACTAGCGGGAATTTACAATGAGCAGTTCTTC
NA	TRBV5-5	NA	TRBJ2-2	CASSSRNTGELFF	TGTGCCAGCAGCTCTCGGAACACCGGGGAGCTGTTTTTT
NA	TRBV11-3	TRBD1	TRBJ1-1	CASSVGGTANTEAFF	TGTGCCAGCAGCGTAGGCGGGACAGCTAACACTGAAGCTTTCTTT
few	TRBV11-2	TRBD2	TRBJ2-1	CASSLSGTPGSEQFF	TGTGCCAGCAGCTTAAGCGGGACCCCCGGGAGTGAGCAGTTCTTC
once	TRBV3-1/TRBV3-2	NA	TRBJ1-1	CASSQDHGNTEAFF	TGTGCCAGCAGCCAAGACCACGGGAACACTGAAGCTTTCTTT
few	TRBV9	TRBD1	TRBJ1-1	CASSVVGGDRVGEAFF	TGTGCCAGCAGCGTAGTCGGTGGGGACAGGGTAGGTGAAGCTTTCTTT
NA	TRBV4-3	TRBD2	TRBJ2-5	CASSQGISGRGQETQYF	TGCGCCAGCAGCCAAGGGATTAGCGGGAGAGGGCAAGAGACCCAGTACTTC
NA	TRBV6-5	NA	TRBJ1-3	CASSYSNKKTGNTIYF	TGTGCCAGCAGTTACTCGAATAAGAAAACTGGAAACACCATATATTTT
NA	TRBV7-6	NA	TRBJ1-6	CASSLGVPGSGNSPLHF	TGTGCCAGCAGCTTAGGGGTCCCCGGGTCAGGGAATTCACCCCTCCACTTT
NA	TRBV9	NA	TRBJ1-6	CASSVMGGSPLHF	TGTGCCAGCAGCGTAATGGGAGGATCACCCCTCCACTTT
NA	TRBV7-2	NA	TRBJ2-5	CASSSLTRTQYF	TGTGCCAGCAGCTCCCTCACCCGCACCCAGTACTTC